The rows below give T cell receptor beta chains drawn from one sample of a study of cytomegalovirus exposure and HLA in healthy donors. The table came from immunoSEQ multiplex PCR; TCRdb's copy has only in-frame clones and leaves some out. The sample has more than 90,000 clones; around 85% are singletons. Input material: PBMCs. The receptors come from a young man in good health and CMV-seronegative. CDR3s leave out the opening cysteine and the closing phenylalanine or tryptophan. A D gene is named only where the DNA matches it firmly. Clone size is stated in some rows and not others, as once, few, many or a class when expanded.

d_call | j_call | v_call | clone_size | cdr3_aa
TRBD1 | TRBJ1-2 | TRBV27 | . | ATRPDRGPGGYT
TRBD2 | TRBJ2-1 | TRBV5-4 | . | ASSLEAGVSYNEQF
TRBD2 | TRBJ2-7 | TRBV5-8 | once | ASSLVSTGGPQEQY
. | TRBJ1-1 | TRBV7-9 | . | ASSLSGVRTEAF
. | TRBJ2-1 | TRBV7-6 | once | ASSPLGVSNEQF
TRBD1 | TRBJ1-3 | TRBV10-3 | . | AISPGTGLIAIY
TRBD2 | TRBJ2-5 | TRBV29-1 | . | STTSGEETQY
TRBD2 | TRBJ2-7 | TRBV27 | . | ASSFTSGLGEQY
TRBD1 | TRBJ1-2 | TRBV27 | . | ASSYGGQGHYGYT
TRBD1 | TRBJ1-4 | TRBV9 | . | ASSVSGGTANEKLF
TRBD2 | TRBJ2-1 | TRBV5-4 | once | ASSIFSGGSSYNEQF
. | TRBJ2-1 | TRBV28 | . | ASSLVGTKDEQF
. | TRBJ2-7 | TRBV16 | . | ASSQFQGSYEQY
. | TRBJ1-1 | TRBV7-9 | . | ASSPTENTEAF
. | TRBJ1-1 | TRBV5-6 | . | ASSLGRGFFLNTEAF
TRBD2 | TRBJ2-3 | TRBV30 | . | AWGTSGRAGSDTQY
. | TRBJ2-3 | TRBV5-6 | . | ASSLAHRARDDTQY
TRBD2 | TRBJ2-1 | TRBV7-9 | . | ASSIPRLAPEDEQF
TRBD1 | TRBJ2-5 | TRBV19 | . | ASSMSGGAETQY
. | TRBJ2-7 | TRBV25-1 | . | ASSVGYEQY
. | TRBJ2-7 | TRBV28 | . | ASSGDFPSYEQY
TRBD2 | TRBJ2-5 | TRBV15 | once | ATSRGGGAEETQY
. | TRBJ2-3 | TRBV5-1 | . | ASSPSTSSDTQY
. | TRBJ1-5 | TRBV28 | . | ASSPGAWGRRNQPQH
. | TRBJ1-6 | TRBV7-9 | . | ASSFGTSYNSPLH
TRBD1 | TRBJ1-4 | TRBV6-1 | . | ASSEWQGVGGEKLF
TRBD1 | TRBJ1-4 | TRBV6-1 | . | ASTTQGGTNEKLF
. | TRBJ1-1 | TRBV29-1 | . | SVAGGLLNTEAF
. | TRBJ1-5 | TRBV4-2 | . | ASSPSEGSFNQPQH
. | TRBJ2-1 | TRBV30 | . | AWSLLTSSYNEQF
TRBD1 | TRBJ2-7 | TRBV2 | . | AIQTGPNTYEQY